Sequencing of this TCR beta chain was carried out in a study of glioma-infiltrating T cells after dendritic cell vaccination. On the study more broadly: Patients had newly diagnosed or recurrent glioblastoma and received dendritic cell vaccines. Dendritic cells derived from monocytes and pulsed with autologous tumor lysate formed the vaccine. Broader study findings: The cohort had few patients with full blood and tumor sets.

Regarding this clone: Its antigen is undetermined.

Using immunoSEQ multiplex PCR, the repertoire was profiled, and TCRdb retains in-frame clones only, with some absent. The data hold tens of thousands of clones, with around 84% observed a single time. CDR1 is ENHRY, CDR2 SYGVKD, per germline. This CDR3 is 13 amino acids long. Trimming pared 4 bases from V and 2 bases from J, leaving 9 bases between. Regarding time point: after dendritic cell vaccination, including at tumor progression/relapse. The chain joins TRBV10-3 to TRBJ2-7, with a weak D call TRBD1 (6 bases). This clonotype originated in a human donor with glioblastoma. Sequencing was performed on blood, taken after dendritic cell vaccination. The CDR3 nucleotides are TGTGCCATCAGTGTGGGGGCCACCTACGAGCAGTACTTC. Translation: CAISVGATYEQYF.